This T cell receptor (beta chain) was obtained from a study of post-analysis software for immune sequencing data (dated by TCRdb to the mid-2010s). A note on the overall study: Relapsing-remitting, secondary progressive and progressive-relapsing multiple sclerosis were recorded as disease courses, and subtype annotation was lacking for some patients. A subset of samples was prepared in parallel using single-end sample barcoding, then pooled and co-amplified after Illumina adapter ligation. Patient repertoires were compared against 11 to 12 previously published healthy control repertoires from donors aged roughly 6 to 26 years.

The library was produced with PCR. The listed sequencing device is Illumina HiSeq 2500. Unique molecular identifiers were incorporated into TCR beta cDNA libraries to reduce PCR and sequencing biases. Some 500,000 cDNA molecules were obtained per 1 to 10 million input T cells, so each molecule approximated one T cell. The patient libraries were prepared and sequenced with the same protocol used for the earlier healthy control dataset. Samples belonging to the same batch were prepared together, multiplexed and sequenced on a shared HiSeq lane. As for how the authors treated the data: Raw barcoded reads were processed with MIGEC, discarding single-read molecular identifier groups before consensus assembly and CDR3 extraction. Clonotype tables were post-analysed with VDJtools, normalizing diversity by down-sampling all datasets to the smallest sample size. Repertoire overlap clustering matched CDR3 amino acid but not nucleotide sequences to correct batch-related cross-sample contamination. TCRdb took the public reads, trimmed them with fastp at Q25, ran MiXCR for clone calling and kept in-frame beta chains. Each entry merges the rows of one CDR3 protein and shows their most common DNA and genes. The V and J calls here are based on TCRdb, not the publication. The sample records around 440,000 distinct CDR3 sequences, roughly 45% of which are singletons. The biggest ten clones account for 9.5% to 13% of the sample.

From V the trimming removes 7 bases and from J it removes 2 bases, while the gene matches leave 12 bases of the junction unaccounted for. From a lookup of the germline V gene, CDR1 and CDR2 are SGHTA and FQGNSA. From the cysteine through the phenylalanine, the CDR3 covers 16 amino acids. Only the CDR3 portion is preserved as DNA: 48 bases, with reading frame beginning at the first base. Results the study describes overall, beyond this receptor: Direct clustering with F measure showed strong co-clustering of samples prepared in the same batch, prompting a batch-effect correction. Normalized Chao1 diversity was significantly lower in multiple sclerosis patients than controls, suggesting substantial peripheral T-cell clonal expansion. Several TRBV segments, including TRBV5-6, TRBV5-1 and TRBV20-1, were significantly more frequent in patients than controls. The multiple sclerosis patient group was slightly younger than the control group.

As to this clonotype: Its binding antigen is unknown. No much larger clonotype is one base removed from it; base qualities were not supplied.

To demonstrate the VDJtools post-analysis software, TCR beta repertoires were profiled from the peripheral blood of over ten young patients with multiple sclerosis. The patients with multiple sclerosis were children and adolescents between roughly 6 and 17 years of age. The clonotype originates from a girl aged 5-17 years with multiple sclerosis. The V gene is TRBV7-2 and the J gene is TRBJ2-3; 7 of the junction bases match TRBD2. What was sequenced was blood. The nucleotide sequence is given as TGTGCCAGCACCCCCGGGAGCGGGATGTCCACAGATACGCAGTATTTT. Its protein reads: CASTPGSGMSTDTQYF.